The present entry profiles one T cell receptor (beta chain) with its context. Its matching antigen is unknown. Some clones are missing from TCRdb's copy, which holds only in-frame ones; the method was immunoSEQ multiplex PCR. The sample includes over 200,000 clones, roughly 65% of them seen just once. These data are taken from a study of cytotoxic CD8 clonotypes in ibrutinib-treated CLL. General study points: Researchers report that baseline clonality outpaced age-matched healthy donors and tracked circulating CD8+ T-cell counts.

Germline CDR1 is SGHNT and CDR2 is YYREEE (reference sequence). Trimming took 7 bases from V and 2 from J, leaving 12 bases between them. The CDR3 runs 13 residues. This TCR came from a human donor with chronic lymphocytic leukemia. Source: PBMCs, taken after 12 months of ibrutinib treatment. V gene TRBV5-4 combines with J gene TRBJ1-2; D gene uncertain. CDR3 residues: CASSKESNYGYTF. In DNA, the CDR3 is TGTGCCAGCTCCAAAGAGTCCAACTATGGCTACACCTTC.